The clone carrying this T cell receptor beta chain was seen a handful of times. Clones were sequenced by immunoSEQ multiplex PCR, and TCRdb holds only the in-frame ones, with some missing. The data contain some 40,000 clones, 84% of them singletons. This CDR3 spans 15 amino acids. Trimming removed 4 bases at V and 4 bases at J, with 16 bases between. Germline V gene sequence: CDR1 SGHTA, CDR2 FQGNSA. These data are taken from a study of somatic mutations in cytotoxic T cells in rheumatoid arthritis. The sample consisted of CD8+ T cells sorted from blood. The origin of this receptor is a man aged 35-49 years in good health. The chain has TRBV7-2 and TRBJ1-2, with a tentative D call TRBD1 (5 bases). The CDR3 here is CASSSSDTGAYGYTF. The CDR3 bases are TGTGCCAGCAGCTCCTCGGACACCGGGGCCTATGGCTACACCTTC.